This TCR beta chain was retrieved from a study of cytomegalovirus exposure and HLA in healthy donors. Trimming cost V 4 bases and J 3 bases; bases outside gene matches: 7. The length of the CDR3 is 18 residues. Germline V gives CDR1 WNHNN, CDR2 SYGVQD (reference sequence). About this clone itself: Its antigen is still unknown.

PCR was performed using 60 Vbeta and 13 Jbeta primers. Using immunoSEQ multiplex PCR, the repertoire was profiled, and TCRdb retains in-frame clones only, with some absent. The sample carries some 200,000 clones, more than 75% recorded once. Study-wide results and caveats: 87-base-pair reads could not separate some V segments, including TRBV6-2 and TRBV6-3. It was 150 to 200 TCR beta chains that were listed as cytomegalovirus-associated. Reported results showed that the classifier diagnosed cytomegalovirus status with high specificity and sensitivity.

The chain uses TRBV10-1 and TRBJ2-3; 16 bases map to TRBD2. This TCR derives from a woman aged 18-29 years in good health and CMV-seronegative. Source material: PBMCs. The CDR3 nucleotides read TGCGCCAGCAGTGGACAGGGACTAGCGGGGGGGCCAACAGATACGCAGTATTTT. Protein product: CASSGQGLAGGPTDTQYF.